Listed below are T cell receptor beta chains from one sample, sequenced in a study of shared clonotypes between healthy human individuals. Data came from immunoSEQ multiplex PCR; TCRdb stores just in-frame clones and leaves some out. Of around 120,000 clones listed, less than 80% are singletons. The specimen was memory CD8+ T cells sorted from blood. The source of these receptors is a woman in her thirties in good health. Each CDR3 is given with its conserved first and last residue. A D gene is named only where the DNA matches it firmly. Expanded clones get a size class; other rows say once, few or many, or leave the size out.

j_gene | abundance | v_gene | d_gene | CDR3nt | CDR3aa
TRBJ2-2 | NA | TRBV7-6 | TRBD2 | TGTGCCAGCAGCCGACTTAGCGGGAGAGTCGGCACCGGGGAGCTGTTTTTT | CASSRLSGRVGTGELFF
TRBJ2-3 | NA | TRBV7-9 | NA | TGTGCCAGCAGCTTAGCGCTCCGAAACCCCACAGATACGCAGTATTTT | CASSLALRNPTDTQYF
TRBJ1-4 | many | TRBV28 | NA | TGTGCCAGCAGTGGTCTTATCGGGAAGGAAAAACTGTTTTTT | CASSGLIGKEKLFF
TRBJ1-3 | few | TRBV11-3 | NA | TGTGCCAGCAGCTTCGGCTCCACCCCAGGAAACACCATATATTTT | CASSFGSTPGNTIYF
TRBJ2-2 | NA | TRBV7-7 | NA | TGTGCCAGCAGCCGAGGGATCACCGGGGAGCTGTTTTTT | CASSRGITGELFF
TRBJ2-5 | NA | TRBV27 | NA | TGTGCCAGCAAAGGGGGAGAGACCCAGTACTTC | CASKGGETQYF
TRBJ1-5 | NA | TRBV28 | TRBD1 | TGTGCCAGCAGTTCACTCACCACAGGGGGCGGCGTCAATCAGCCCCAGCATTTT | CASSSLTTGGGVNQPQHF
TRBJ2-1 | few | TRBV25-1 | TRBD2 | TGTGCCAGCAGTGAAACCGGCCTAGCGGGAGGTTATGGTGAGCAGTTCTTC | CASSETGLAGGYGEQFF
TRBJ2-2 | NA | TRBV6-5 | TRBD2 | TGTGCCAGCACACTAGCGGGAGGAGGAAGGGGGGAGCTGTTTTTT | CASTLAGGGRGELFF
TRBJ1-2 | NA | TRBV7-9 | NA | TGTGCCAGCAGCTTGACAGAGGGCTATGGCTACACCTTC | CASSLTEGYGYTF
TRBJ2-5 | NA | TRBV9 | NA | TGTGCCAGCGAGGACAGCCAAGAGACCCAGTACTTC | CASEDSQETQYF
TRBJ2-3 | NA | TRBV5-4 | NA | TGTGCCAGCAGCTTGTGGAACGGACGGGATACGCAGTATTTT | CASSLWNGRDTQYF
TRBJ2-7 | NA | TRBV10-1 | NA | TGCGCCAGCAGTGACTTCCGCTCAGGCTACGAGCAGTACTTC | CASSDFRSGYEQYF
TRBJ2-5 | few | TRBV6-4 | NA | TGTGCCAGCAGTGACTCTCCTGGCAAGGGACAAGAGACCCAGTACTTC | CASSDSPGKGQETQYF
TRBJ1-1 | NA | TRBV29-1 | NA | TGCAGCGTAGATACAGGGTTTACTGAAGCTTTCTTT | CSVDTGFTEAFF
TRBJ2-3 | NA | TRBV5-1 | TRBD1 | TGCGCCAGCACCCCCGGGACAGCCACAGATACGCAGTATTTT | CASTPGTATDTQYF
TRBJ2-6 | many | TRBV5-5 | TRBD2 | TGTGCCAGCAGCTTAGCGGGAGGTATTGGGGCCAACGTCCTGACTTTC | CASSLAGGIGANVLTF
TRBJ1-3 | NA | TRBV7-9 | NA | TGTGCCAGCTCAACGACCGGGACGGCAGGAAACACCATATATTTT | CASSTTGTAGNTIYF
TRBJ2-1 | NA | TRBV27 | NA | TGTGCCAGCAGAGATCCTTCCGGGACACTTACATACAATGAGCAGTTCTTC | CASRDPSGTLTYNEQFF
TRBJ2-5 | once | TRBV30 | NA | TGTGCCTGGAGGTACGGCGGGACCACGTATTACTTC | CAWRYGGTTYYF
TRBJ1-2 | NA | TRBV28 | NA | TGTGCCAGCAGTTTTATCGGGGAGGGGCCCGGAAGTCATGGCTACACCTTC | CASSFIGEGPGSHGYTF
TRBJ2-1 | once | TRBV9 | TRBD2 | TGTGCCAGCAGCGCCCCAGTAGCGGGAGCCCTTAATGAGCAGTTCTTC | CASSAPVAGALNEQFF
TRBJ1-1 | few | TRBV29-1 | NA | TGCAGCGTTGGGGACGCAAAGAACACTGAAGCTTTCTTT | CSVGDAKNTEAFF
TRBJ1-1 | once | TRBV5-1 | NA | TGCGCCAGCAGTTCTACAGGACTAATGATGAACACTGAAGCTTTCTTT | CASSSTGLMMNTEAFF
TRBJ2-1 | NA | TRBV15 | TRBD2 | TGTGCCACCAGCGGCAGGACTAGCGGCAACTACAATGAGCAGTTCTTC | CATSGRTSGNYNEQFF
TRBJ2-1 | NA | TRBV5-4 | TRBD1 | TGTGCCAGCAGCTCCGGGACAGCCTCCTACAATGAGCAGTTCTTC | CASSSGTASYNEQFF
TRBJ2-2 | NA | TRBV6-1 | NA | TGTGCCAGTACCTGTGCAGGGGAGGGCGGGGAGCTGTTTTTT | CASTCAGEGGELFF
TRBJ1-3 | NA | TRBV5-1 | NA | TGCGCCAGCAGCCCCGGGACCTGGGGAAACACCATATATTTT | CASSPGTWGNTIYF
TRBJ1-4 | NA | TRBV6-5 | NA | TGTGCCAGCAGTTTAAGCCATTTTGCAACTAATGAAAAACTGTTTTTT | CASSLSHFATNEKLFF
TRBJ2-2 | NA | TRBV25-1 | TRBD1 | TGTGCCAGCAGTGAGCCGGGACAGGGATTCACCGGGGAGCTGTTTTTT | CASSEPGQGFTGELFF
TRBJ1-3 | NA | TRBV28 | NA | TGTGCCAGCACCCCCTCAACGGCCAGAAACACCATATATTTT | CASTPSTARNTIYF
TRBJ1-1 | NA | TRBV6-6 | NA | TGTGCCAGCAGGTGGACCAGAAGGAACACTGAAGCTTTCTTT | CASRWTRRNTEAFF